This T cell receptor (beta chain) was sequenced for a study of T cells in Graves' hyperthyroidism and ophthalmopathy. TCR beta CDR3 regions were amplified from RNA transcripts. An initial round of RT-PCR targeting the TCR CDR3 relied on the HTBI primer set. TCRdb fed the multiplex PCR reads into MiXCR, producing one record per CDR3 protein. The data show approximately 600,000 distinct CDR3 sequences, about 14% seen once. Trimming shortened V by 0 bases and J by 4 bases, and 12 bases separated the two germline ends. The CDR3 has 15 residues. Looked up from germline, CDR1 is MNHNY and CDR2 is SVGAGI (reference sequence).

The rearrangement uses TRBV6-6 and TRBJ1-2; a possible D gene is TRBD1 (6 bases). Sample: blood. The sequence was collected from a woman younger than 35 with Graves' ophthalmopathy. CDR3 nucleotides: TGTGCCAGCAGTTACTCCAATGAGGGGGGCTATGGCTACACCTTC. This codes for CASSYSNEGGYGYTF.